The clone carrying this T cell receptor beta chain occurred a few times. Its antigen is unknown. From germline, CDR1 is ENHRY and CDR2 SYGVKD. This CDR3 spans 14 amino acids. Trimming took 0 bases from V and 2 from J, leaving 7 bases between them. This sample is drawn from a study of T cell responses to AZD1222 COVID-19 vaccine. Study-level results: Unmutated variant regions are reportedly targeted by nearly half of spike-specific TCRs.

Here immunoSEQ multiplex PCR was the method, and the copy in TCRdb shows in-frame clones only, minus some. The sample yields about 120,000 clones, roughly 89% seen once. The clonotype originates from an adult in good health. The rearrangement uses TRBV10-3 and TRBJ1-2; D is uncertain. The starting material was peripheral blood, obtained on day 0 of AZD1222 vaccination. Here the CDR3 DNA reads TGTGCCATCAGTGAGTCGGGCGGGAACTATGGCTACACCTTC. Residues: CAISESGGNYGYTF.